These 27 T cell receptor beta chains share one sample of origin, sequenced in a study of cytomegalovirus exposure and HLA in healthy donors (dated by TCRdb to between 2016 and 2019). Receptor libraries were prepared by the immunoSEQ multiplex PCR assay. A mixture of 60 forward primers for TCR Vbeta segments and 13 reverse primers for TCR Jbeta segments was used in the multiplex PCR. In TCRdb, the immuneACCESS table is reduced to in-frame sequences with V and J assigned. These tables do not hold every clone; where another copy was compared, an unresolved V gene accounts for under half, and the others remain unexplained. A total of more than 85,000 clones appear in this sample, around 63% of them only once. The top ten clones comprise under 4% of the sample. The specimen was PBMCs. The origin of the receptors is a man aged 30 to 39 in good health and CMV-seronegative.

V gene TRBV5-1 combines with J gene TRBJ1-1, with a weak D call TRBD1 (5 bases). The CDR3 runs to 13 residues. The V gene lost 3 bases and the J gene lost 3 bases, with 9 bases spanning the gap. Germline-derived CDR1 and CDR2 are SGHRS and YFSETQ. The CDR3 reads CASSSDIYTEAFF. As DNA, the CDR3 is TGCGCCAGCAGCTCGGACATCTACACTGAAGCTTTCTTT.

This chain uses TRBV7-2 with TRBJ2-3, with TRBD2 matching 10 bases. Trimming removed 1 base from V and 10 bases from J; junction bases left unmatched: 8. From germline, CDR1 is SGHTA and CDR2 FQGNSA. This CDR3 has 15 residues. The CDR3 bases are TGTGCCAGCAGCTTAGGGCTAGCGGGAGTATCCGCGCAGTATTTT. Its translation: CASSLGLAGVSAQYF.

A single count supports this clone. The V and J genes are TRBV7-9 and TRBJ2-3; 8 nucleotides match TRBD2. Germline V lookup: CDR1 SEHNR, CDR2 FQNEAQ (reference sequence). CDR3 size: 17 residues. The V and J ends lost 1 base and 2 bases, in that order; junction bases with no gene match: 8. The CDR3 DNA reads as TGTGCCAGCAGCTTAGGTCTAGGACTAGCCGACACAGATACGCAGTATTTT. Translating it yields CASSLGLGLADTDTQYF.

The chain carries TRBV18 and TRBJ2-2, with unresolved D. This CDR3 is built from 12 residues. V was trimmed by 3 bases and J by 7 bases, leaving 6 bases between them. Germline loops: CDR1 KGHSH, CDR2 LQKENI. As DNA, the CDR3 is TGTGCCAGCTCACCGGCAGTCGGGGAGCTGTTTTTT. Protein product: CASSPAVGELFF.

V is TRBV5-6 and J is TRBJ2-7; TRBD1 matches 7 bases. The CDR3 loop spans 13 amino acids. V lost 2 bases to trimming and J lost 3 bases; unmatched junction nucleotides: 2. Germline lookup yields CDR1 SGHDT and CDR2 YYEEEE. The DNA of the CDR3 is TGTGCCAGCAGCTTCCAGGGGGACTACGAGCAGTACTTC. This codes for CASSFQGDYEQYF.

The gene calls are TRBV18 and TRBJ1-1; 7 positions agree with TRBD1. The germline gives CDR1 KGHSH, CDR2 LQKENI. The V gene end was trimmed by 3 bases and the J gene end by 0 bases; junction bases not matched to a gene: 4. CDR3 length: 15 residues. The CDR3 here is CASSPSGQMNTEAFF. CDR3 coding DNA: TGTGCCAGCTCACCCTCGGGACAGATGAACACTGAAGCTTTCTTT. The full variable domain, in which reference TRBV18 and TRBJ1-1 provide the parts outside the CDR3, is NAGVMQNPRHLVRRRGQEARLRCSPMKGHSHVYWYRQLPEEGLKFMVYLQKENIIDESGMPKERFSAEFPKEGPSILRIQQVVRGDSAAYFCASSPSGQMNTEAFFGQGTRLTVV.

The chain uses TRBV15 and TRBJ1-1; D is unresolved. With 4 bases removed from V and 1 base from J, the gap between germline ends came to 10 bases. Germline CDR1 reads LNHNV; CDR2 reads YYDKDF (reference sequence). This CDR3 has 14 residues. The CDR3 spells CATSTRWANTEAFF. Written as DNA, the CDR3 is TGTGCCACCAGCACCCGCTGGGCGAACACTGAAGCTTTCTTT.

This clone was counted a few times. The CDR3 is CATSRGDSYEQYF. Written as DNA, the CDR3 is TGTGCCACCAGCAGGGGGGACAGCTACGAGCAGTACTTC. The chain combines TRBV15 with TRBJ2-7, with 7 bases that match TRBD1. The ends lost 3 bases at V and 3 bases at J; junction bases unmatched: 2. The germline gives CDR1 LNHNV, CDR2 YYDKDF (reference sequence). CDR3 length: 13 amino acids.

The chain carries TRBV5-6 and TRBJ2-1; 7 bases fit TRBD1. From germline, CDR1 is SGHDT and CDR2 YYEEEE. CDR3 length: 16 amino acids. Trimming at V came to 0 bases and at J to 4 bases, leaving 7 bases not matched to a gene. CDR3 protein: CASSLEGGGRYNEQFF. As DNA, the CDR3 is TGTGCCAGCAGCTTGGAAGGGGGCGGACGATACAATGAGCAGTTCTTC.

The V gene is TRBV5-1, the J gene TRBJ2-3; TRBD1 is a possible D gene (5 bases). The CDR3 covers 15 residues. The germline CDR1 and CDR2 sequences are SGHRS and YFSETQ. The germline V and J ends were trimmed by 0 bases and 3 bases, with 11 bases remaining between them. Here the CDR3 reads CASSLVAGKTDTQYF. The CDR3 DNA reads TGCGCCAGCAGCTTGGTGGCAGGGAAAACAGATACGCAGTATTTT.

This chain uses TRBV4-3 with TRBJ1-6; 7 bases fit TRBD1. The CDR3 runs to 16 residues. V lost 3 bases and J lost 7; bases outside the gene matches: 9. Germline V gene lookup returns CDR1 LGHNA and CDR2 YSLEER. DNA of the CDR3: TGCGCCAGCAGCCAGGGAACCGGGACAGACAATTCACCCCTCCACTTT. Protein sequence: CASSQGTGTDNSPLHF.

The DNA of the CDR3 is TGTGCCAGTAGTACTACAGGGACCGGGAATGAAAAACTGTTTTTT. Translation gives CASSTTGTGNEKLFF. The chain carries TRBV19 and TRBJ1-4, with D possibly being TRBD1 (6 bases). Trimming cost V 4 bases and J 5 bases, with 14 bases left between them. This CDR3 comprises 15 residues. In germline, CDR1 is LNHDA, CDR2 SQIVND (reference sequence).

This sequence joins TRBV2 and TRBJ2-4, with a weak D call TRBD1 (5 bases). Germline V gene sequence: CDR1 SNHLY, CDR2 FYNNEI. The CDR3 extends over 18 amino acids. Trimming shortened V by 0 bases and J by 0 bases, and 15 bases separated the two germline ends. In DNA form, the CDR3 reads TGTGCCAGCAGTGAAGCTCCCAGGGAAGGATTAGCCAAAAACATTCAGTACTTC. Protein product: CASSEAPREGLAKNIQYF. Based on the CDR3 plus reference TRBV2 and TRBJ2-4, the full variable domain is EPEVTQTPSHQVTQMGQEVILRCVPISNHLYFYWYRQILGQKVEFLVSFYNNEISEKSEIFDDQFSVERPDGSNFTLKIRSTKLEDSAMYFCASSEAPREGLAKNIQYFGAGTRLSVL.

CDR3 DNA: TGTGCCAGCTCACGGAGGGGGCTCTCCTACAATGAGCAGTTCTTC. Residues: CASSRRGLSYNEQFF. This chain connects TRBV18 to TRBJ2-1; maybe TRBD1 (7 bases). The CDR3 extends over 15 amino acids. Germline loops: CDR1 KGHSH, CDR2 LQKENI. V was clipped by 4 bases and J by 0 bases, with 10 bases between them.

J is TRBJ2-1 and V is TRBV7-2; 10 bases map to TRBD1. The length of the CDR3 is 15 residues. Germline lookup yields CDR1 SGHTA and CDR2 FQGNSA. Trimming took 5 bases from V and 9 from J; bases not matched to a gene: 10. CDR3: CASSMTGGMVAEQFF. The CDR3 DNA reads TGTGCCAGCAGCATGACAGGGGGCATGGTTGCTGAGCAGTTCTTC.

The chain combines TRBV5-1 with TRBJ1-4; possible D gene TRBD1, 5 bases. With 1 base removed from V and 3 bases from J, the gap between germline ends came to 10 bases. The CDR3 runs 15 residues. CDR1 and CDR2 (germline): SGHRS, YFSETQ. The CDR3 DNA follows: TGCGCCAGCAGCTTGATCGGGGGGGCTAATGAAAAACTGTTTTTT. Its protein product is CASSLIGGANEKLFF.

This chain uses TRBV18 with TRBJ2-6; D unresolved. CDR1 is KGHSH and CDR2 is LQKENI in the germline V gene. V lost 3 bases to trimming and J lost 3 bases, with 6 bases between them. This CDR3 comprises 14 residues. The CDR3 loop reads CASSPRDGANVLTF. CDR3 nucleotides: TGTGCCAGCTCACCCCGAGATGGGGCCAACGTCCTGACTTTC.

As for this clone: Relative to the germline gene, one junction end is altered; a read error may explain this. The V gene is TRBV5-6, the J gene TRBJ2-7; D is perhaps TRBD1 (6 bases). The length of the CDR3 is 17 residues. Germline V gene data show CDR1 as SGHDT and CDR2 as YYEEEE. The CDR3 DNA sequence: TGTGCCGGCAGCTTGGTATTAAATTGGACAGCCATGTACGAGCAGTACTTC. Amino acid sequence: CAGSLVLNWTAMYEQYF.

V and J are TRBV19 and TRBJ1-2, with 8 nucleotides matching TRBD1. This CDR3 has 14 residues. J was trimmed by 3 bases and V by 4 bases; bases with no gene match: 4. CDR1 and CDR2 (germline): LNHDA, SQIVND (reference sequence). The CDR3 DNA reads TGTGCCAGTAGTAGCGACAGGGGTTACTATGGCTACACCTTC. Its protein is CASSSDRGYYGYTF.

This clone was observed a few times. CDR3 in amino acids: CASSVGALMNEQFF. Written as DNA, the CDR3 is TGTGCCAGCAGCGTAGGGGCCCTTATGAATGAGCAGTTCTTC. The rearrangement uses TRBV5-4 and TRBJ2-1, with D possibly matching TRBD1 (5 bases). This CDR3 is built from 14 residues. Germline V CDR1 and CDR2: SGHNT, YYREEE (reference sequence). V lost 4 bases and J lost 7, with 15 bases in between.

This clone is a singleton in its sample. CDR3: CSVTGYGNTEAFF. The CDR3 DNA sequence: TGCAGCGTAACAGGGTACGGGAACACTGAAGCTTTCTTT. The V call is TRBV29-1, the J call TRBJ1-1; D may be TRBD1 (6 bases). Germline V CDR1 and CDR2: SQVTM, ANQGSEA. CDR3 length: 13 residues. Deletions cut 6 bases from V and 1 base from J, with 12 bases between. Full variable domain (rest looked up from reference TRBV29-1 and TRBJ1-1): SAVISQKPSRDICQRGTSLTIQCQVDSQVTMMFWYRQQPGQSLTLIATANQGSEATYESGFVIDKFPISRPNLTFSTLTVSNMSPEDSSIYLCSVTGYGNTEAFFGQGTRLTVV.

This chain joins TRBV5-1 and TRBJ2-7, with unresolved D. CDR1 is SGHRS and CDR2 is YFSETQ in the germline V gene. The CDR3 covers 11 residues. V shed 5 bases and J shed 2 bases, with 5 bases lying between them. The CDR3 spells CASRGAYEQYF. CDR3 DNA: TGCGCCAGCAGAGGAGCCTACGAGCAGTACTTC.

This sequence joins TRBV2 and TRBJ2-3; 7 nucleotides align to TRBD1. Germline V gene sequence: CDR1 SNHLY, CDR2 FYNNEI. The J segment lost 0 bases and the V segment lost 4 bases, leaving 4 bases of the junction unmatched. This CDR3 has 15 amino acids. CDR3 protein: CASSVRQGSTDTQYF. In DNA form, the CDR3 reads TGTGCCAGCAGTGTCAGACAGGGTAGCACAGATACGCAGTATTTT. The full variable domain, with the rest looked up from reference TRBV2 and TRBJ2-3, is EPEVTQTPSHQVTQMGQEVILRCVPISNHLYFYWYRQILGQKVEFLVSFYNNEISEKSEIFDDQFSVERPDGSNFTLKIRSTKLEDSAMYFCASSVRQGSTDTQYFGPGTRLTVL.

The V and J genes are TRBV28 and TRBJ2-4; D may be TRBD2 (6 bases). The CDR3 is 13 amino acids. V was shortened by 3 bases and J by 7 bases, with 10 bases between the two germline ends. The germline gives CDR1 MDHEN, CDR2 SYDVKM. The CDR3 nucleotides read TGTGCCAGCAGTTTGACTAGTAGCAACATTCAGTACTTC. Its protein is CASSLTSSNIQYF. Full variable domain (missing parts from reference TRBV28 and TRBJ2-4): DVKVTQSSRYLVKRTGEKVFLECVQDMDHENMFWYRQDPGLGLRLIYFSYDVKMKEKGDIPEGYSVSREKKERFSLILESASTNQTSMYLCASSLTSSNIQYFGAGTRLSVL.

This clone has more than one count but fewer than ten. This sequence joins TRBV9 and TRBJ2-3, with 10 bases that match TRBD1. CDR3 size: 15 residues. CDR1 is SGDLS, CDR2 YYNGEE, per germline. V lost 3 bases to trimming and J lost 3 bases; unmatched junction nucleotides: 4. The CDR3 DNA sequence: TGTGCCAGCAGCGCGGGACAGGGGTGGACAGATACGCAGTATTTT. As protein: CASSAGQGWTDTQYF.

This rearrangement joins TRBV11-2 to TRBJ2-2, with TRBD1 identical over 7 bases. The junction had 11 bases not matched to a gene; V was cut back by 1 base and J by 6 bases. This CDR3 has 17 residues. Germline CDR1 is SGHAT and CDR2 is FQNNGV. The CDR3 sequence is CASSLVRNRGVSGELFF. The CDR3 DNA reads TGTGCCAGCAGCTTAGTACGGAACAGGGGCGTATCCGGGGAGCTGTTTTTT.

The gene calls are TRBV5-5 and TRBJ2-3; a possible D gene is TRBD2 (6 bases). This CDR3 has 16 amino acids. The V end was cut by 2 bases, the J end by 0 bases, with 13 bases between. Germline-derived CDR1 and CDR2 are SGHKS and YYEKEE (reference sequence). The CDR3 is CASSLEPRGSTDTQYF. CDR3 bases: TGTGCCAGCAGCTTAGAACCCCGGGGGAGCACAGATACGCAGTATTTT.